The 14 T cell receptor beta chains below all came from one sample that was sequenced in a study of cytomegalovirus exposure and HLA in healthy donors. Primers: 60 Vbeta forward and 13 Jbeta reverse. Sequencing was performed with immunoSEQ multiplex PCR; in TCRdb, only in-frame clones are kept and a portion is missing. Its table records about 96,000 clones. Sequencing was performed on PBMCs. These receptors were taken from a woman aged 30 to 39 in good health and CMV-seronegative.

The chain links TRBV28 to TRBJ1-2; D remains unclear. Germline CDR1 MDHEN, CDR2 SYDVKM. The CDR3 sequence is 15 residues long. V lost 7 bases and J lost 8, with 23 bases in between. The CDR3 spells CASTGRGGDRRGYTF. CDR3 DNA: TGTGCCAGCACCGGCCGAGGCGGCGACCGGAGGGGCTACACCTTC.

The V gene is TRBV9, the J gene TRBJ2-3, with 14 nucleotides matching TRBD2. The germline V gene encodes CDR1 SGDLS and CDR2 YYNGEE. The CDR3 spans 17 residues. The V and J ends lost 0 bases and 5 bases, in that order; junction bases with no gene match: 5. The DNA for the CDR3 is TGTGCCAGCAGCGTAGAGGGACTAGCGGGAGCGAGAGATACGCAGTATTTT. Translation gives CASSVEGLAGARDTQYF. The complete variable domain, with remaining parts taken from reference TRBV9 and TRBJ2-3, reads DSGVTQTPKHLITATGQRVTLRCSPRSGDLSVYWYQQSLDQGLQFLIQYYNGEERAKGNILERFSAQQFPDLHSELNLSSLELGDSALYFCASSVEGLAGARDTQYFGPGTRLTVL.

The V call is TRBV2, the J call TRBJ1-5; 9 bases are a match to TRBD1. V trimming: 8 bases; J trimming: 3 bases; junction bases outside the gene matches: 8. This CDR3 has 15 amino acids. CDR1 is SNHLY and CDR2 is FYNNEI in the germline V gene. CDR3 DNA sequence: TGTGCCAGCTCCCGGGACAGGGTAAACAATCAGCCCCAGCATTTT. Translation gives CASSRDRVNNQPQHF.

V is TRBV9 and J is TRBJ2-4, with TRBD1 identical over 8 bases. J gave up 7 bases and V 4 bases, and 4 bases lay outside the gene matches. CDR1 is SGDLS and CDR2 is YYNGEE in the germline V gene. This CDR3 contains 13 residues. DNA for the CDR3: TGTGCCAGCAGCTGGGGGACAGGTAACATTCAGTACTTC. It is translated as CASSWGTGNIQYF.

Turning to this clone: The junction and the germline gene differ at one end; a read error may be behind it. This chain joins TRBV7-2 and TRBJ2-1, with TRBD2 as a possible D gene (6 bases). Germline CDR1 and CDR2: SGHTA and FQGNSA. The CDR3 spans 12 residues. Written as DNA, the CDR3 is TGTGCCAGCAGTTTAGTGGGGGGTGAGCAGTTCTTC. Residues: CASSLVGGEQFF.

The chain links TRBV6-6 to TRBJ2-7, with D possibly matching TRBD1 (6 bases). The CDR3 has 14 amino acids. V was cut by 1 base and J by 2 bases, with 9 bases left in between. Germline lookup yields CDR1 MNHNY and CDR2 SVGAGI (reference sequence). The CDR3 region has the DNA TGTGCCAGCAGTTACTACAGGGTAACCTACGAGCAGTACTTC. Encoded protein: CASSYYRVTYEQYF.

Comment on this clone: At one boundary the junction diverges from the germline segment, which might be a read error. This chain uses TRBV7-2 with TRBJ1-4; D ambiguous. CDR1 and CDR2 (germline): SGHTA, FQGNSA. The length of the CDR3 is 16 residues. The CDR3 loop is CASSLAAGRGNEKLFF. CDR3 coding DNA: TGTGCCAGCAGCCTAGCAGCAGGACGGGGAAATGAAAAACTGTTTTTT.

The chain recombines TRBV27 with TRBJ1-2; 10 bases match TRBD1. Germline V gives CDR1 MNHEY, CDR2 SMNVEV (reference sequence). The CDR3 is 14 amino acids. Trimming removed 6 bases from V and 3 bases from J; junction bases left unmatched: 4. DNA of the CDR3: TGTGCCAGCAGAAAGGGACAGGGGTACTATGGCTACACCTTC. It encodes CASRKGQGYYGYTF.

The CDR3 region has the DNA TGTGCCAGCAACGCCTTAGCGGGAGCCGGCGAGCAGTACTTC. This sequence encodes CASNALAGAGEQYF. The rearrangement links TRBV28 to TRBJ2-5; TRBD2 matches 9 bases. The J call may be wrong; the DNA end is better matched by TRBJ2-7. The CDR3 length is 14 residues. The germline V gene encodes CDR1 MDHEN and CDR2 SYDVKM.

This chain joins TRBV5-1 and TRBJ2-1, with 15 bases fitting TRBD2. The CDR3 spans 16 residues. The V gene end was trimmed by 3 bases and the J gene end by 4 bases; junction bases not matched to a gene: 2. Germline V gives CDR1 SGHRS, CDR2 YFSETQ. The DNA for the CDR3 is TGCGCCAGCAGCTCCGGGACTAGCGGGAGGTACAATGAGCAGTTCTTC. Encoded protein: CASSSGTSGRYNEQFF.

V usage is TRBV9 and J usage is TRBJ2-3; no clear D gene. The V and J ends lost 1 base and 0 bases respectively, with 12 bases between them. The CDR3 totals 16 residues. In germline, CDR1 is SGDLS, CDR2 YYNGEE. CDR3: CASSVRHMISTDTQYF. The CDR3 nucleotides read TGTGCCAGCAGCGTAAGACATATGATTAGCACAGATACGCAGTATTTT.

The V call is TRBV6-4, the J call TRBJ2-3; the match to TRBD2 covers 9 bases. The trim removed 5 bases at V and 2 bases at J, leaving 2 bases unmatched. Germline V gene sequence: CDR1 MRHNA, CDR2 SNTAGT. This CDR3 has 14 amino acids. The CDR3 here is CASSLAGATDTQYF. The CDR3 region has the DNA TGTGCCAGCAGTTTAGCGGGGGCCACAGATACGCAGTATTTT.

V and J are TRBV27 and TRBJ2-1; 9 positions match TRBD2. The CDR3 contains 16 residues. With V trimmed by 0 bases and J by 8 bases, 8 bases remained unmatched. Germline lookup yields CDR1 MNHEY and CDR2 SMNVEV (reference sequence). CDR3 amino acids: CASSLSGGRGFHEQFF. The CDR3 region has the DNA TGTGCCAGCAGTTTATCGGGCGGGAGGGGGTTCCATGAGCAGTTCTTC.

The rearrangement uses TRBV5-1 and TRBJ2-3; D perhaps matches TRBD2 (7 bases). This CDR3 is built from 15 residues. The V end lost 7 bases, the J end lost 6 bases, and 21 bases lay between the germline ends. Germline V gene lookup returns CDR1 SGHRS and CDR2 YFSETQ. CDR3 amino acids: CASSKWGGLLDTQYF. The CDR3 DNA reads as TGCGCCAGCTCAAAATGGGGGGGCCTGCTGGATACGCAGTATTTT.